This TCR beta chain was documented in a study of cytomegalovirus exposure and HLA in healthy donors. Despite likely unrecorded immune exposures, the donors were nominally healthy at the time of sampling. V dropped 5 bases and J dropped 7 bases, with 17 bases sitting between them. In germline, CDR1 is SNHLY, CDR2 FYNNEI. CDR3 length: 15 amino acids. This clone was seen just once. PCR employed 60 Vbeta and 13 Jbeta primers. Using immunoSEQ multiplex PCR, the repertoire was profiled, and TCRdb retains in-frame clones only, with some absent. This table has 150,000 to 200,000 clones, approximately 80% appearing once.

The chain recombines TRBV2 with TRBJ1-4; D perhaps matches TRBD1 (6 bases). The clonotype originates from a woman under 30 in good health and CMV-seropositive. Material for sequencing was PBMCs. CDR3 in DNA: TGTGCCAGCAGTAACTGGGGGCGAATTGGTGAAAAACTGTTTTTT. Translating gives CASSNWGRIGEKLFF. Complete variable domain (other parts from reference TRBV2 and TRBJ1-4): EPEVTQTPSHQVTQMGQEVILRCVPISNHLYFYWYRQILGQKVEFLVSFYNNEISEKSEIFDDQFSVERPDGSNFTLKIRSTKLEDSAMYFCASSNWGRIGEKLFFGSGTQLSVL.